The next 32 T cell receptor beta chains were all read from a single sample in a study of blood T cells in healthy people across ages. Combining a sample-barcoded 5' primer with a J-beta primer mix, a second PCR ran for 7 to 11 cycles. TCRdb reprocessed the 5' RACE reads with MiXCR, giving one entry per CDR3 protein. The data show nearly 800,000 distinct CDR3 sequences, with about 61% seen just once and under 30% held by the top ten. Sequenced: blood. These receptors all come from a man between 35 and 55 years old in good health.

This clonotype has only one observation. This CDR3 is CALTGPAESGNNEQFF. In DNA, the CDR3 is TGTGCCCTCACGGGGCCAGCGGAGAGCGGAAACAATGAGCAGTTCTTC. The rearrangement joins TRBV7-2 to TRBJ2-1; D could derive from TRBD1 or TRBD2 (5 bases each). The V end was cut by 11 bases, the J end by 5 bases, with 25 bases between. The CDR3 totals 16 residues. Germline V lookup: CDR1 SGHTA, CDR2 FQGNSA.

This clonotype was picked up a small number of times. The rearrangement joins TRBV7-9 to TRBJ2-3; D remains ambiguous. Trimming left V 0 bases short and J 2 bases short, with 6 bases between. This CDR3 contains 14 residues. In germline, CDR1 is SEHNR, CDR2 FQNEAQ (reference sequence). CDR3 bases: TGTGCCAGCAGCTTAGCCGGATTCACAGATACGCAGTATTTT. Translating it yields CASSLAGFTDTQYF.

J is TRBJ2-7 and V is TRBV25-1, with D possibly TRBD2 on 6 matching bases. The tail of the sequence fits TRBJ2-5 better, so the J call may be wrong. The CDR3 sequence is 14 residues long. Germline values: CDR1 MGHDK, CDR2 SYGVNS. The CDR3 nucleotides read TGTGCCAGCAGTGGGGGGACTGAACAAGAGACCCAGTACTTC. Amino acid sequence: CASSGGTEQETQYF.

This clonotype was seen once. This rearrangement joins TRBV5-5 to TRBJ1-2; D is uncertain. Between the trimmed V and J ends, which lost 1 base and 1 base, there was a span of 14 bases. The CDR3 totals 16 residues. Germline values: CDR1 SGHKS, CDR2 YYEKEE (reference sequence). The CDR3 loop is CASSLSWSRVNYGYTF. The CDR3 bases are TGTGCCAGCAGCTTGTCTTGGAGCCGTGTTAACTATGGCTACACCTTC. Together with reference TRBV5-5 and TRBJ1-2, the CDR3 gives the full variable domain: DAGVTQSPTHLIKTRGQQVTLRCSPISGHKSVSWYQQVLGQGPQFIFQYYEKEERGRGNFPDRFSARQFPNYSSELNVNALLLGDSALYLCASSLSWSRVNYGYTFGSGTRLTVV.

The rearrangement joins TRBV12-3 or TRBV12-4 to TRBJ1-2; no definite D call. This CDR3 comprises 13 residues. Trimming took off 2 bases at V and 3 bases at J, with 7 bases between the two ends. This chain's CDR3 is CASSLLYDYGYTF. The CDR3 nucleotides read TGTGCCAGCAGTTTACTTTACGACTATGGCTACACCTTC.

This chain links TRBV4-1 with TRBJ2-7; D may be TRBD1 (6 bases). V lost 3 bases to trimming and J lost 2 bases, with 23 bases between them. The CDR3 is 18 amino acids. Per the germline V gene, CDR1 is MGHRA and CDR2 is YSYEKL. This CDR3 is CASSQPSPTGSSTYEQYF. The CDR3 DNA reads as TGCGCCAGCAGCCAGCCCTCCCCAACAGGGTCCTCCACCTACGAGCAGTACTTC.

The gene calls are TRBV7-2 and TRBJ2-3; D unresolved. Germline values: CDR1 SGHTA, CDR2 FQGNSA. V dropped 2 bases and J dropped 2 bases, with 8 bases sitting between them. The CDR3 length is 14 residues. CDR3 in DNA: TGTGCCAGCAGCTTATTTACGGCCACAGATACGCAGTATTTT. It translates to CASSLFTATDTQYF. The full variable domain, in which reference TRBV7-2 and TRBJ2-3 provide the parts outside the CDR3, is GAGVSQSPSNKVTEKGKDVELRCDPISGHTALYWYRQSLGQGLEFLIYFQGNSAPDKSGLPSDRFSAERTGGSVSTLTIQRTQQEDSAVYLCASSLFTATDTQYFGPGTRLTVL.

V usage is TRBV2 and J usage is TRBJ2-5; D possibly corresponds to TRBD2 (5 bases). V was trimmed by 3 bases and J by 7 bases, leaving 12 bases between them. Looked up from germline, CDR1 is SNHLY and CDR2 is FYNNEI. The CDR3 runs to 13 residues. CDR3 DNA sequence: TGTGCCAGCAGTGAGGATAGCGCAGGGACCCAGTACTTC. This encodes CASSEDSAGTQYF.

The J gene is TRBJ2-7, the V gene TRBV7-9, with no clear D. Trimming removed 1 base from V and 4 bases from J, with 8 bases in between. This CDR3 contains 13 residues. CDR1 and CDR2 (germline): SEHNR, FQNEAQ (reference sequence). In DNA, the CDR3 is TGTGCCAGCAGCTTAGTTCCGTTGTACGAGCAGTACTTC. Amino acid sequence: CASSLVPLYEQYF. Combining the CDR3 with reference TRBV7-9 and TRBJ2-7 gives the whole variable domain DTGVSQNPRHKITKRGQNVTFRCDPISEHNRLYWYRQTLGQGPEFLTYFQNEAQLEKSRLLSDRFSAERPKGSFSTLEIQRTEQGDSAMYLCASSLVPLYEQYFGPGTRLTVT.

The J gene is TRBJ2-5, the V gene TRBV14, with 10 bases identical to TRBD1. The V segment lost 4 bases and the J segment 0 bases; nucleotides outside the gene matches: 8. This CDR3 is 17 amino acids long. Germline V gene sequence: CDR1 SGHDN, CDR2 FVKESK. In DNA, the CDR3 is TGTGCCAGCAGCCGCGGACAGGGGGTGCAGTACCAAGAGACCCAGTACTTC. Protein: CASSRGQGVQYQETQYF.

The rearrangement joins TRBV7-2 to TRBJ1-2; no definite D call. V shed 5 bases and J shed 2 bases, with 18 bases lying between them. The CDR3 sequence is 16 residues long. Germline V lookup: CDR1 SGHTA, CDR2 FQGNSA. In DNA form, the CDR3 reads TGTGCCAGCAGCCCCTTCGGGAAGGGTCAGAACTATGGCTACACCTTC. It specifies CASSPFGKGQNYGYTF.

This chain links TRBV15 with TRBJ2-3; D is undetermined. The germline V and J ends were trimmed by 1 base and 4 bases, with 9 bases remaining between them. Germline loops: CDR1 LNHNV, CDR2 YYDKDF (reference sequence). The CDR3 spans 14 residues. CDR3 protein: CATSRGSPADTQYF. The CDR3 bases are TGTGCCACCAGCAGAGGATCCCCAGCAGATACGCAGTATTTT.

J is TRBJ2-3 and V is TRBV3-1; possibly TRBD1 or TRBD2 for D (5 bases each). Germline V CDR1 and CDR2: LGHDT, YNNKEL (reference sequence). The CDR3 sequence is 13 residues long. V lost 4 bases and J 9 bases, leaving 14 bases between the germline ends. This chain's CDR3 is CASSRPEGDTQYF. In nucleotides, the CDR3 is TGTGCCAGCAGCCGACCTGAAGGGGACACGCAGTATTTT.

There are many counts of this clonotype. J is TRBJ2-3 and V is TRBV12-3 or TRBV12-4; possibly TRBD1 for D (7 bases). Trimming left V 5 bases short and J 1 base short, with 19 bases between. The CDR3 loop spans 17 amino acids. Written as DNA, the CDR3 is TGTGCCAGCAGTCCAGGGGGGCACGTCTTGGGCACAGATACGCAGTATTTT. This translates into CASSPGGHVLGTDTQYF.

The chain is built from TRBV29-1 and TRBJ1-1, with D perhaps TRBD1 (6 bases). CDR3 length equals 12 residues. With 7 bases removed from V and 8 bases from J, the gap between germline ends came to 17 bases. Germline V gene sequence: CDR1 SQVTM, CDR2 ANQGSEA. This CDR3 reads CSAAAGADEAFF. CDR3 coding DNA: TGCAGCGCTGCAGCAGGGGCCGACGAAGCTTTCTTT.

The rearrangement uses TRBV7-3 and TRBJ2-1; 8 bases match TRBD2. With V trimmed by 5 bases and J by 10 bases, 13 bases remained unmatched. This CDR3 comprises 15 residues. CDR1 and CDR2 from the germline V gene are SGHTA and FQGTGA. CDR3 loop: CASSTLSGSGHEQFF. The CDR3 DNA reads as TGTGCCAGCAGCACCCTGAGCGGGAGCGGCCACGAGCAGTTCTTC.

The chain recombines TRBV7-9 with TRBJ2-1; TRBD2 might be the D (5 bases). Germline V gene sequence: CDR1 SEHNR, CDR2 FQNEAQ (reference sequence). V lost 6 bases and J 10 bases, leaving 19 bases between the germline ends. The CDR3 has 14 residues. The CDR3 DNA reads as TGTGCCAGCAGAACAACTGGGAGCTCCTACGAGCAGTTCTTC. Residues: CASRTTGSSYEQFF.

The CDR3 DNA follows: TGTGCCAGCAGCTTATTGGGGGTCGAGCAGTTCTTC. This codes for CASSLLGVEQFF. This sequence joins TRBV4-2 and TRBJ2-1; D tentatively reads TRBD1 or TRBD2 (5 bases each). The CDR3 sequence is 12 residues long. Trimming removed 5 bases from V and 10 bases from J, with 12 bases in between. Germline values: CDR1 LGHNA, CDR2 YNFKEQ.

The chain links TRBV28 to TRBJ2-4; 11 nucleotides agree with TRBD1. Germline CDR1 and CDR2: MDHEN and SYDVKM. The CDR3 sequence is 17 residues long. V dropped 2 bases and J dropped 1; count of bases not matched to a gene: 4. The CDR3 nucleotides read TGTGCCAGCAGTTTACGGGACAGGGGGAAGGCCAAAAACATTCAGTACTTC. It encodes CASSLRDRGKAKNIQYF. Looking up the rest from reference TRBV28 and TRBJ2-4 gives the full variable domain: DVKVTQSSRYLVKRTGEKVFLECVQDMDHENMFWYRQDPGLGLRLIYFSYDVKMKEKGDIPEGYSVSREKKERFSLILESASTNQTSMYLCASSLRDRGKAKNIQYFGAGTRLSVL.

The chain combines TRBV27 with TRBJ2-3; a weak D match, TRBD2 (6 bases). Germline CDR1 MNHEY, CDR2 SMNVEV (reference sequence). The CDR3 extends over 14 amino acids. The CDR3, as DNA: TGTGCGTGTGGGAGGCTAGCCTACACAGATACGCAGTATTTT. Protein sequence: CACGRLAYTDTQYF.

The CDR3 region is CASSQEGTGTNSPLHF. The CDR3 coding sequence is TGCGCCAGCAGCCAAGAGGGGACAGGCACAAATTCACCCCTCCACTTT. V gene TRBV4-1 combines with J gene TRBJ1-6; 8 bases line up with TRBD1. Germline values: CDR1 MGHRA, CDR2 YSYEKL. Trimming removed 0 bases from V and 7 bases from J; junction bases left unmatched: 5. There are 16 residues in the CDR3.

The chain uses TRBV7-2 and TRBJ2-5; possibly TRBD1 or TRBD2 for D (5 bases each). Germline CDR1 is SGHTA and CDR2 is FQGNSA. Trimming stripped 6 bases from V and 5 bases from J, with 13 bases between. The CDR3 is made up of 13 amino acids. DNA for the CDR3: TGTGCCAGCAGGGACCCGGGGCGCGAGACCCAGTACTTC. Protein: CASRDPGRETQYF.

The genes are TRBV7-8 and TRBJ1-1; 7 positions agree with TRBD1. V lost 1 base and J lost 1; bases outside the gene matches: 24. Germline assignment: CDR1 SGHVS and CDR2 FQNEAQ. The CDR3 runs 22 residues. The CDR3 DNA reads as TGTGCCAGCAGCTTAGAAGCGGTCGACAGGGAAACGGCACCTCGTCCGAACACTGAAGCTTTCTTT. Its translation is CASSLEAVDRETAPRPNTEAFF.

This clonotype was counted a single time. The V call is TRBV2, the J call TRBJ2-3; the match to TRBD2 covers 8 bases. Germline CDR1 is SNHLY and CDR2 is FYNNEI. The CDR3 loop spans 15 amino acids. The trim removed 6 bases at V and 4 bases at J, leaving 9 bases unmatched. The CDR3 protein is CASSKGLGIADTQYF. CDR3 coding DNA: TGTGCCAGCAGCAAGGGACTAGGGATCGCAGATACGCAGTATTTT. The full variable domain, completed using reference TRBV2 and TRBJ2-3, is EPEVTQTPSHQVTQMGQEVILRCVPISNHLYFYWYRQILGQKVEFLVSFYNNEISEKSEIFDDQFSVERPDGSNFTLKIRSTKLEDSAMYFCASSKGLGIADTQYFGPGTRLTVL.

About this clonotype: This may be a read error: a much more frequent sequence differs by one nucleotide. In DNA, the CDR3 is TGCGCCAGCAGCGTGAACTCCCTGCTCAATGAGCAGTTCTTC. It codes for CASSVNSLLNEQFF. V is TRBV5-1 and J is TRBJ2-1; D uncertain. Per germline, CDR1 SGHRS and CDR2 YFSETQ. This CDR3 is built from 14 residues. Trimming removed 4 bases from V and 6 bases from J, with 14 bases in between. The variable domain in full, completed from reference TRBV5-1 and TRBJ2-1, reads KAGVTQTPRYLIKTRGQQVTLSCSPISGHRSVSWYQQTPGQGLQFLFEYFSETQRNKGNFPGRFSGRQFSNSRSEMNVSTLELGDSALYLCASSVNSLLNEQFFGPGTRLTVL.

The sample holds a few counts of this clonotype. The chain joins TRBV5-1 to TRBJ2-7; D is ambiguous. Germline V CDR1 and CDR2: SGHRS, YFSETQ. This CDR3 contains 15 residues. V gave up 0 bases and J gave up 3 bases, with 13 bases separating them. The CDR3 sequence: CASSLDGSDNYEQYF. CDR3 sequence (DNA): TGCGCCAGCAGCTTGGACGGGTCGGATAACTACGAGCAGTACTTC.

J is TRBJ2-2 and V is TRBV9, with 8 nucleotides matching TRBD1. This CDR3 spans 18 amino acids. The germline gives CDR1 SGDLS, CDR2 YYNGEE. J lost 2 bases, V lost 5 bases, and 14 bases had no gene match. In DNA form, the CDR3 reads TGTGCCAGCAGTGATAACCTCCGGGACAGGAGTAACACCGGGGAGCTGTTTTTT. Protein product: CASSDNLRDRSNTGELFF.

This clonotype was recorded many times. The rearrangement joins TRBV29-1 to TRBJ2-1, with TRBD2 matching 8 bases. The CDR3 spans 13 residues. Trimming took 5 bases from V and 8 from J; bases not matched to a gene: 8. Germline V gene data show CDR1 as SQVTM and CDR2 as ANQGSEA. For the CDR3, the DNA is TGCAGCGTTATGAAGCGGGAGTGGGATGAGCAGTTCTTC. Amino acids: CSVMKREWDEQFF.

Concerning this clonotype itself: A junction end diverges from the germline sequence, so it may reflect a read error. The CDR3 DNA is TGTGCCGCCAGTGATTTGTACCCAGGGGGCGCGGATACGCAGTATTTT. It encodes CAASDLYPGGADTQYF. V and J are TRBV24-1 and TRBJ2-3, with 8 bases matching TRBD1. The CDR3 contains 16 residues. Germline V gene lookup returns CDR1 KGHDR and CDR2 SFDVKD.

The rearrangement links TRBV5-1 to TRBJ1-2; D unresolved. The length of the CDR3 is 15 residues. V was clipped by 3 bases and J by 3 bases, with 15 bases between them. The germline V gene has CDR1 SGHRS and CDR2 YFSETQ. The CDR3 is CASSSDPGSDYGYTF. The DNA for the CDR3 is TGCGCCAGCAGCTCGGATCCGGGCTCGGACTATGGCTACACCTTC.

The CDR3 DNA is TGTGCCAGCAGTTTACTTTTGAATGGGGTAGCGGGAGTGGCAGATACGCAGTATTTT. Translating it yields CASSLLLNGVAGVADTQYF. The chain combines TRBV12-3 or TRBV12-4 with TRBJ2-3, with 9 bases that match TRBD2. The CDR3 totals 19 residues. The V and J ends lost 2 bases and 4 bases, in that order; junction bases with no gene match: 16.

The DNA of the CDR3 is TGCAGCGTTGAAGATTTGGGGAAGGACGAAAAACTGTTTTTT. Protein sequence: CSVEDLGKDEKLFF. The genes are TRBV29-1 and TRBJ1-4; no reliable D call. V was trimmed by 0 bases and J by 8 bases, leaving 13 bases between them. Germline-derived CDR1 and CDR2 are SQVTM and ANQGSEA. The CDR3 covers 14 residues.